This is a list of T cell receptor beta chains from one sample in a study of T cells after yellow fever vaccination. TCRdb reprocessed the 5' RACE reads via MiXCR and lists one record per CDR3 protein. The table lists 70,000 or so distinct CDR3 sequences, around 7.9% of them singletons, with roughly 30% in the top ten. The sequencing here drew on CD8+ T cells sorted from PBMCs, taken more than 8 days after the first yellow fever vaccination. Receptors originate from a man in his late teens or twenties who received the YFV17D yellow fever vaccine. Both conserved end residues are part of each CDR3. The order of the fields is clone size, V gene, D gene, J gene, CDR3 protein, CDR3 DNA. D genes are given only for firm matches. Clone sizes are given selectively: once, few, many, or a class where the clone is expanded.

many,TRBV5-1,-,TRBJ2-3,CASSLLSITDTQYF,TGCGCCAGCAGCTTGCTTTCCATCACAGATACGCAGTATTTT
many,TRBV25-1,-,TRBJ2-1,CASSDLDSRQGGYNEQFF,TGTGCCAGCAGTGATCTGGACAGCCGCCAGGGCGGCTACAATGAGCAGTTCTTC
many,TRBV5-8,-,TRBJ2-2,CASSLEVREVITGELFF,TGTGCCAGCAGCTTGGAGGTCCGGGAAGTTATTACCGGGGAGCTGTTTTTT
many,TRBV5-5,-,TRBJ2-1,CASRQRPDRSSYNEQFF,TGTGCCAGCAGGCAAAGACCCGACCGGAGCTCCTACAATGAGCAGTTCTTC
many,TRBV20-1,TRBD1,TRBJ1-4,CSARDPGDSKEKLFF,TGCAGTGCTAGAGACCCCGGGGACAGCAAGGAAAAACTGTTTTTT
few,TRBV5-1,-,TRBJ2-1,CASSTWTGRAYNEQFF,TGCGCCAGCAGCACCTGGACAGGGAGGGCGTACAATGAGCAGTTCTTC
many,TRBV6-5,TRBD2,TRBJ2-3,CASSYRPSGGSPDTQYF,TGTGCCAGCAGTTACCGCCCTAGCGGGGGTTCACCAGATACGCAGTATTTT
many,TRBV4-1,-,TRBJ2-5,CASSLTVKQETQYF,TGCGCCAGCAGCCTGACGGTGAAGCAAGAGACCCAGTACTTC
many,TRBV7-6,TRBD1,TRBJ2-7,CASSLVGAQGVYEQYF,TGTGCCAGCAGCTTAGTCGGGGCACAGGGGGTTTACGAGCAGTACTTC
few,TRBV4-1,TRBD1,TRBJ2-7,CASSQSRTGGVEQYF,TGCGCCAGCAGCCAAAGCCGGACAGGGGGCGTCGAGCAGTACTTC
few,TRBV4-1,TRBD1,TRBJ2-1,CASSQAGTGINNEQFF,TGCGCCAGCAGCCAAGCCGGGACAGGGATAAACAATGAGCAGTTCTTC
few,TRBV27,-,TRBJ1-4,CASGEARTNEKLFF,TGTGCCAGCGGAGAGGCGAGGACTAATGAAAAACTGTTTTTT
many,TRBV6-6,-,TRBJ2-7,CASSYRYEQYF,TGTGCCAGCAGTTATCGGTACGAGCAGTACTTC
few,TRBV4-1,TRBD2,TRBJ2-3,CASSQTQAGGDTQYF,TGCGCCAGCAGCCAGACACAGGCGGGGGGTGATACGCAGTATTTT
-,TRBV4-1,-,TRBJ1-5,CASSQGQYSNQPQHF,TGCGCCAGCAGCCAAGGACAGTATAGCAATCAGCCCCAGCATTTT
-,TRBV5-5,-,TRBJ2-7,CASSPGRWGFEQYF,TGTGCCAGCAGCCCGGGTCGTTGGGGTTTCGAGCAGTACTTC
many,TRBV12-3/TRBV12-4,-,TRBJ1-5,CASSLLGQPQHF,TGTGCCAGCAGTTTATTGGGTCAGCCCCAGCATTTT
many,TRBV19,TRBD1,TRBJ1-2,CASSIPGQGYGYTF,TGTGCCAGTAGTATACCTGGACAGGGTTATGGCTACACCTTC
-,TRBV5-1,TRBD1,TRBJ2-3,CASSYRGVTDTQYF,TGCGCCAGCAGCTACAGGGGGGTCACAGATACGCAGTATTTT
-,TRBV2,TRBD2,TRBJ2-3,CASRGGLAGADTQYF,TGTGCCAGCAGGGGCGGACTAGCGGGGGCAGATACGCAGTATTTT
-,TRBV19,TRBD2,TRBJ2-5,CASSIGGSDQETQYF,TGTGCCAGTAGTATCGGGGGGTCTGACCAAGAGACCCAGTACTTC
few,TRBV30,-,TRBJ2-1,CAWSGIRGGEQFF,TGTGCCTGGAGTGGGATCCGAGGAGGTGAGCAGTTCTTC
many,TRBV3-1,-,TRBJ1-1,CASSQDFGILNTEAFF,TGTGCCAGCAGCCAAGATTTCGGGATTTTAAACACTGAAGCTTTCTTT
-,TRBV5-5,TRBD1,TRBJ1-1,CASSFSGGITEAFF,TGTGCCAGCAGCTTTTCAGGGGGCATTACTGAAGCTTTCTTT
many,TRBV15,-,TRBJ1-4,CATSRGLLGLVNEKLFF,TGTGCCACCAGCAGAGGTCTACTGGGGCTGGTTAATGAAAAACTGTTTTTT
few,TRBV6-2/TRBV6-3,TRBD1,TRBJ2-2,CASSYDRDPGELFF,TGTGCCAGCAGTTATGACAGGGATCCCGGGGAGCTGTTTTTT
-,TRBV6-2/TRBV6-3,-,TRBJ2-7,CASSPRLGLGYEQYF,TGTGCCAGCAGTCCTCGGTTAGGACTGGGCTACGAGCAGTACTTC
many,TRBV12-3/TRBV12-4,TRBD1,TRBJ1-2,CASSLLGTGGYTF,TGTGCCAGCAGCCTCTTAGGGACAGGGGGCTACACCTTC
-,TRBV2,TRBD2,TRBJ2-3,CATSRGTSGASTDTQYF,TGTGCCACCTCCCGCGGGACTAGCGGGGCTAGCACAGATACGCAGTATTTT
many,TRBV6-5,TRBD1,TRBJ1-5,CASSWGQGNQPQHF,TGTGCCAGCAGTTGGGGACAGGGGAATCAGCCCCAGCATTTT
many,TRBV5-1,-,TRBJ2-3,CASSSAVHIGEHSTDTQYF,TGCGCCAGCAGCTCGGCAGTTCATATTGGCGAACATAGCACAGATACGCAGTATTTT
-,TRBV6-1,-,TRBJ2-2,CASSRTRDNTGELFF,TGTGCCAGCAGCCGGACTCGGGACAACACCGGGGAGCTGTTTTTT
many,TRBV29-1,TRBD1,TRBJ2-4,CSVEDGWGQGAGDIQYF,TGCAGCGTTGAAGATGGATGGGGACAGGGGGCAGGGGACATTCAGTACTTC
many,TRBV29-1,-,TRBJ2-3,CSVEGPGVVTQYF,TGCAGCGTTGAGGGCCCGGGGGTGGTTACGCAGTATTTT
many,TRBV7-2,-,TRBJ2-7,CASSLAGAYEQYF,TGTGCCAGCAGCTTAGCGGGAGCCTACGAGCAGTACTTC
many,TRBV4-1,TRBD1,TRBJ1-2,CASSHGTGSYGYTF,TGCGCCAGCAGCCATGGGACAGGGAGCTATGGCTACACCTTC